The entry below describes one T cell receptor (beta chain). The antigen is undetermined. Possible read error: a much larger clone is one base away. The data derive from a study of T cells in Graves' hyperthyroidism and ophthalmopathy. Points from the study as a whole: The model foresaw ophthalmopathy a median about 6.5 months prior to onset.

The investigators amplified TCR beta CDR3 regions from RNA transcripts. A first-round RT-PCR of the TCR CDR3 used the HTBI primer set. Each CDR3 protein is one row after TCRdb ran MiXCR on the multiplex PCR reads. The sample lists approximately 600,000 distinct CDR3 sequences, around 15% occurring once. The germline V gene has CDR1 SNHLY and CDR2 FYNNEI. This CDR3 is built from 16 residues. The chain has TRBV2 and TRBJ2-7, with TRBD2 matching over 9 bases. The J call may be in error: the DNA end matches TRBJ2-1 better. Sequenced material: blood. The sequence was obtained from a woman aged 30 to 39 with Graves' hyperthyroidism. CDR3 region: CASSEWGLADSYEQFF. DNA for the CDR3: TGTGCCAGCAGTGAATGGGGACTAGCAGACTCCTACGAGCAGTTCTTC.